One and the same sample provided the 18 T cell receptor beta chains below, sequenced in a study of technical replicates of blood from several donors (dated by TCRdb to about 2017). Libraries came from the immunoSEQ multiplex PCR assay. This is the immuneACCESS table as TCRdb keeps it, with only in-frame sequences that have V and J called. A part of the clones is gone; compared with another copy, unresolved V genes explain less than half, and the rest is unexplained. For this sample there are approximately 87,000 clones; 80% to 95% appear just once. About 0.4% of the sample is in the top ten clones. Input material: T cells isolated from PBMCs. The source is a human donor in good health. Some clones in this sample may be carry-over from other donors' samples.

This chain connects TRBV10-2 to TRBJ1-2; a weak D match, TRBD1 (5 bases). Trimming took off 7 bases at V and 7 bases at J, with 16 bases between the two ends. The CDR3 covers 13 residues. Looked up from germline, CDR1 is WSHSY and CDR2 is SAAADI. Written as DNA, the CDR3 is TGCGCCAGCACCGTAGGACAAGCCGGTGGCTACACCTTC. Protein product: CASTVGQAGGYTF.

The V call is TRBV28, the J call TRBJ1-5; 7 bases are a match to TRBD1. The CDR3 loop spans 14 amino acids. CDR1 and CDR2 from the germline V gene are MDHEN and SYDVKM. The V gene end was trimmed by 0 bases and the J gene end by 6 bases; junction bases not matched to a gene: 2. Here the CDR3 DNA reads TGTGCCAGCAGTTTATGGGACAGGAGTCAGCCCCAGCATTTT. It codes for CASSLWDRSQPQHF.

The J gene is TRBJ2-7, the V gene TRBV19; 8 bases align to TRBD2. This CDR3 spans 16 amino acids. V lost 3 bases, J lost 5 bases, and 12 bases stayed unmatched. Germline V CDR1 and CDR2: LNHDA, SQIVND (reference sequence). The CDR3 region is CASSMGIGRAQNEQYF. Written as DNA, the CDR3 is TGTGCCAGTAGTATGGGGATCGGGAGGGCGCAGAACGAGCAGTACTTC.

CDR3 nucleotide sequence: TGTGCCAGCAGTTACTTGTCGGGAGATCTGGACAATGAGCAGTTCTTC. Amino acid sequence: CASSYLSGDLDNEQFF. The chain uses TRBV6-6 and TRBJ2-1, with D possibly being TRBD2 (6 bases). V lost 1 base to trimming and J lost 5 bases, with 15 bases between them. The CDR3 extends over 16 amino acids. Germline V gene data show CDR1 as MNHNY and CDR2 as SVGAGI (reference sequence).

This chain links TRBV30 with TRBJ2-7, with TRBD2 identical over 10 bases. V shed 7 bases, J shed 2 bases, and the junction held 23 bases outside the gene matches. The CDR3 runs 19 residues. CDR1 is GTSNPN and CDR2 is SVGIG in the germline V gene (reference sequence). CDR3 nucleotides: TGTGCCTCAGTCGGTCCGGGACTAGCGAGGGACTCGGTCCCCTACGAGCAGTACTTC. This translates into CASVGPGLARDSVPYEQYF.

The chain uses TRBV27 and TRBJ1-5, with D unclear. Germline values: CDR1 MNHEY, CDR2 SMNVEV (reference sequence). V was clipped by 5 bases and J by 0 bases, with 11 bases between them. This CDR3 spans 15 amino acids. The CDR3 DNA reads TGTGCCAGCAGTGAGTCCCGGTATAGCAATCAGCCCCAGCATTTT. This gives the protein CASSESRYSNQPQHF.

The chain combines TRBV2 with TRBJ2-1; 8 nucleotides align to TRBD2. The germline gives CDR1 SNHLY, CDR2 FYNNEI. The ends lost 6 bases at V and 7 bases at J; junction bases unmatched: 11. This CDR3 is built from 15 residues. Written as DNA, the CDR3 is TGTGCCAGCAGGGTCGAGCGGGAGCATAGGAATGAGCAGTTCTTC. Residues: CASRVEREHRNEQFF.

The chain joins TRBV18 to TRBJ2-7, with D possibly being TRBD1 (6 bases). V was shortened by 6 bases and J by 0 bases, with 12 bases between the two germline ends. This CDR3 has 14 residues. Germline V gene data show CDR1 as KGHSH and CDR2 as LQKENI. As DNA, the CDR3 is TGTGCCAGCTCGTATACAGGGAGCTCCTACGAGCAGTACTTC. This encodes CASSYTGSSYEQYF.

The chain links TRBV7-3 to TRBJ2-5; 9 bases are a match to TRBD1. Unmatched junction bases numbered 3, after V lost 5 bases and J lost 5 bases. This CDR3 has 13 amino acids. The V gene's germline CDR1 is SGHTA and CDR2 FQGTGA. CDR3 bases: TGTGCCAGCAGCAAAGGACAGGGGGAGACCCAGTACTTC. Translated: CASSKGQGETQYF.

In its sample, this clone was seen once. This chain connects TRBV28 to TRBJ2-7; weak D call: TRBD2 (6 bases). The CDR3 has 13 amino acids. CDR1 MDHEN and CDR2 SYDVKM come from the germline V gene. V gave up 5 bases and J gave up 6 bases, with 14 bases separating them. The CDR3: CASSEGRLSEQYF. Here the CDR3 DNA reads TGTGCCAGCAGTGAGGGGAGGTTGTCCGAGCAGTACTTC.

This chain links TRBV5-1 with TRBJ1-2, with D unclear. The CDR3 is 13 amino acids. Trimming cost V 0 bases and J 9 bases, with 12 bases left between them. The germline V gene has CDR1 SGHRS and CDR2 YFSETQ. CDR3 region: CASSLGQETRYTF. Here the CDR3 DNA reads TGCGCCAGCAGCTTGGGCCAGGAAACGCGCTACACCTTC.

This rearrangement joins TRBV9 to TRBJ2-7; 9 nucleotides agree with TRBD1. CDR3 length equals 15 residues. Germline V lookup: CDR1 SGDLS, CDR2 YYNGEE. V gave up 3 bases and J gave up 5 bases; unmatched junction bases: 9. CDR3 region: CASSDGDRDEDEQYF. Written as DNA, the CDR3 is TGTGCCAGCAGCGATGGGGACAGGGACGAGGACGAGCAGTACTTC.

The J gene is TRBJ2-7, the V gene TRBV6-1, with TRBD2 identical over 8 bases. The V gene end was trimmed by 2 bases and the J gene end by 5 bases; junction bases not matched to a gene: 8. The CDR3 runs to 15 residues. Germline V CDR1 and CDR2: MNHNS, SASEGT. This CDR3 is CASSERYGGRNEQYF. In nucleotides, the CDR3 is TGTGCCAGCAGTGAAAGGTACGGCGGGAGGAACGAGCAGTACTTC.

V gene TRBV25-1 combines with J gene TRBJ1-1; D might be TRBD1 (6 bases). CDR3 length: 17 amino acids. Germline V gene lookup returns CDR1 MGHDK and CDR2 SYGVNS. The V end was cut by 2 bases, the J end by 1 base, with 17 bases between. The CDR3 nucleotides read TGTGCCAGCAGTGAAGTTCCAGGGGAAGGTAAGAACACTGAAGCTTTCTTT. Amino acids: CASSEVPGEGKNTEAFF.

V gene TRBV11-3 combines with J gene TRBJ1-1; D is unclear. The CDR3 is 12 amino acids. Trimming removed 5 bases at V and 1 base at J, with 5 bases between. From germline, CDR1 is SGHNT and CDR2 YENEEA. The CDR3 nucleotides are TGTGCCAGCAGCGGGCAGAACACTGAAGCTTTCTTT. Its protein is CASSGQNTEAFF.

The chain has TRBV25-1 and TRBJ2-1, with a tentative D call TRBD1 (5 bases). V lost 6 bases and J 7 bases, leaving 16 bases between the germline ends. This CDR3 contains 14 residues. CDR1 and CDR2 from the germline V gene are MGHDK and SYGVNS. CDR3 nucleotide sequence: TGTGCCAGCAGATCAAATTCAGGGTTGAATGAGCAGTTCTTC. It is translated as CASRSNSGLNEQFF. Full variable domain (rest looked up from reference TRBV25-1 and TRBJ2-1): EADIYQTPRYLVIGTGKKITLECSQTMGHDKMYWYQQDPGMELHLIHYSYGVNSTEKGDLSSESTVSRIRTEHFPLTLESARPSHTSQYLCASRSNSGLNEQFFGPGTRLTVL.

This chain links TRBV5-4 with TRBJ2-1, with D unclear. The CDR3 is 12 residues long. V lost 0 bases to trimming and J lost 7 bases, with 5 bases between them. The germline gives CDR1 SGHNT, CDR2 YYREEE (reference sequence). The CDR3 loop is CASSLALNEQFF. The CDR3 DNA reads TGTGCCAGCAGCTTGGCGTTAAATGAGCAGTTCTTC.

V usage is TRBV5-5 and J usage is TRBJ2-7; 7 nucleotides align to TRBD1. CDR3 length equals 18 residues. Unmatched junction bases numbered 17, after V lost 1 base and J lost 4 bases. The germline CDR1 and CDR2 sequences are SGHKS and YYEKEE (reference sequence). The CDR3 coding sequence is TGTGCCAGCAGCTTGCAACCGGGACAGAAAACGTCTGCGTACGAGCAGTACTTC. It is translated as CASSLQPGQKTSAYEQYF.